These T cell receptor beta chains were read from a single sample in a study of blood T cell repertoires in COVID-19. Clones were read by immunoSEQ multiplex PCR, and TCRdb kept only the in-frame ones, dropping some. Of roughly 100,000 clones in the sample, roughly 80% were seen once. Sequencing was carried out using peripheral blood. These receptors all stem from a man between 60 and 75 years old with active or convalescent COVID-19. CDR3s include the opening cysteine and the closing phenylalanine or tryptophan. Each record gives: clone size, J gene, D gene, V gene, CDR3 protein, CDR3 DNA. The D gene is left open where the match is weak. Size tells how often a clone was seen (once, few, many) or the class of an expanded clone, and some rows leave it out.

clone_size: few; j_call: TRBJ1-3; d_call: TRBD1; v_call: TRBV3-1/TRBV3-2; cdr3_aa: CASSLRDRRNTIYF; cdr3_nt: TGTGCCAGCAGCCTCCGGGACAGGAGAAACACCATATATTTT
clone_size: .; j_call: TRBJ1-5; d_call: .; v_call: TRBV6-5; cdr3_aa: CASSYSAGSNQPQHF; cdr3_nt: TGTGCCAGCAGTTACTCCGCAGGGAGCAATCAGCCCCAGCATTTT
clone_size: few; j_call: TRBJ2-1; d_call: .; v_call: TRBV10-3; cdr3_aa: CAISDGVYNEQFF; cdr3_nt: TGTGCCATCAGTGACGGTGTATACAATGAGCAGTTCTTC
clone_size: .; j_call: TRBJ2-5; d_call: TRBD2; v_call: TRBV6-1; cdr3_aa: CASSDPSGSQETQYF; cdr3_nt: TGTGCCAGCAGTGACCCTAGCGGGAGTCAAGAGACCCAGTACTTC
clone_size: .; j_call: TRBJ1-1; d_call: TRBD1; v_call: TRBV11-1; cdr3_aa: CASSLTGGTEAFF; cdr3_nt: TGTGCCAGCAGCCTGACAGGGGGCACTGAAGCTTTCTTT
clone_size: .; j_call: TRBJ2-3; d_call: TRBD2; v_call: TRBV7-2; cdr3_aa: CASSLSGGSTDTQYF; cdr3_nt: TGTGCCAGCAGCTTATCGGGAGGGTCCACAGATACGCAGTATTTT
clone_size: .; j_call: TRBJ2-2; d_call: .; v_call: TRBV4-1; cdr3_aa: CASSQDKGRGSDTGELFF; cdr3_nt: TGCGCCAGCAGCCAAGATAAGGGCAGGGGATCGGACACCGGGGAGCTGTTTTTT
clone_size: .; j_call: TRBJ2-5; d_call: .; v_call: TRBV6-1; cdr3_aa: CASSEGWGLGETQYF; cdr3_nt: TGTGCCAGCAGTGAAGGGTGGGGGCTGGGAGAGACCCAGTACTTC
clone_size: .; j_call: TRBJ2-1; d_call: .; v_call: TRBV5-1; cdr3_aa: CASSSMLNEQFF; cdr3_nt: TGCGCCAGCAGCTCTATGCTTAATGAGCAGTTCTTC
clone_size: .; j_call: TRBJ2-1; d_call: .; v_call: TRBV2; cdr3_aa: CASRVLTDGNEQFF; cdr3_nt: TGTGCCAGCAGAGTACTAACTGATGGGAATGAGCAGTTCTTC
clone_size: .; j_call: TRBJ1-2; d_call: .; v_call: TRBV27; cdr3_aa: CASSFRGGGYTF; cdr3_nt: TGTGCCAGCAGTTTTAGGGGGGGAGGCTACACCTTC
clone_size: once; j_call: TRBJ2-1; d_call: .; v_call: TRBV5-1; cdr3_aa: CASSPRTADNEQFF; cdr3_nt: TGCGCCAGCAGCCCTAGGACAGCAGACAATGAGCAGTTCTTC
clone_size: few; j_call: TRBJ1-1; d_call: .; v_call: TRBV19; cdr3_aa: CASSIDRTANTEAFF; cdr3_nt: TGTGCCAGTAGTATAGATCGGACAGCGAACACTGAAGCTTTCTTT
clone_size: .; j_call: TRBJ1-1; d_call: .; v_call: TRBV5-5; cdr3_aa: CASSSPTGLGNTEAFF; cdr3_nt: TGTGCCAGCAGCTCCCCGACAGGATTGGGGAACACTGAAGCTTTCTTT
clone_size: .; j_call: TRBJ2-1; d_call: TRBD2; v_call: TRBV19; cdr3_aa: CASSMGLAAANEQFF; cdr3_nt: TGTGCCAGTAGTATGGGCCTAGCGGCTGCCAATGAGCAGTTCTTC
clone_size: .; j_call: TRBJ1-4; d_call: TRBD1; v_call: TRBV28; cdr3_aa: CASRPTGVGNEKLFF; cdr3_nt: TGTGCCAGCAGACCTACAGGGGTGGGTAATGAAAAACTGTTTTTT
clone_size: .; j_call: TRBJ2-1; d_call: .; v_call: TRBV12-3/TRBV12-4; cdr3_aa: CASSLGGRTEQFF; cdr3_nt: TGTGCCAGCAGTTTAGGGGGGCGTACTGAGCAGTTCTTC